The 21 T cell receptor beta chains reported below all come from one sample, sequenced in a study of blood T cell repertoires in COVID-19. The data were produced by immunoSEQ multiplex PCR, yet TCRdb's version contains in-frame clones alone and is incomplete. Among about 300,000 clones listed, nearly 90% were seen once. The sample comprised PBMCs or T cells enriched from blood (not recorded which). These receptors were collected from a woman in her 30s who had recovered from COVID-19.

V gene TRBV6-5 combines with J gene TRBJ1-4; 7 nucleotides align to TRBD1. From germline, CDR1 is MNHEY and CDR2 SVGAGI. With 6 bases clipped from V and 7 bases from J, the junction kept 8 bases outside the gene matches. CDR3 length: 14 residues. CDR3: CASRAYRGSEKLFF. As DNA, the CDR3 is TGTGCCAGCAGGGCGTACAGGGGAAGTGAAAAACTGTTTTTT.

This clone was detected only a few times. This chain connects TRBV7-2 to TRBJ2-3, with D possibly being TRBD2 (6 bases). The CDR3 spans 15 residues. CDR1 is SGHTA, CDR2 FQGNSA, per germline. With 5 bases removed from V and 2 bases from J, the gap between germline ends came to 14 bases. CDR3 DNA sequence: TGTGCCAGCAGCATTCGTTGGGGGGTCACAGATACGCAGTATTTT. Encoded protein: CASSIRWGVTDTQYF.

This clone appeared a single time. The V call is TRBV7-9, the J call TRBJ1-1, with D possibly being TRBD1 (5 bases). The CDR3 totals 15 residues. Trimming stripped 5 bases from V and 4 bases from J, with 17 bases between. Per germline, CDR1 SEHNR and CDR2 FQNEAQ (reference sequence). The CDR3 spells CASSLGTAGGTEAFF. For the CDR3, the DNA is TGTGCCAGCAGCCTGGGGACGGCGGGGGGCACTGAAGCTTTCTTT.

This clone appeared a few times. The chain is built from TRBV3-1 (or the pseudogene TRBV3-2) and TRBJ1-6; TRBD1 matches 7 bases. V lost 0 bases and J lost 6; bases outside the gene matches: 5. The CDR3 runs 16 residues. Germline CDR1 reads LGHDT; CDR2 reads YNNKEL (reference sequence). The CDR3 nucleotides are TGTGCCAGCAGCCAAGATCAGACAGGGTTTAATTCACCCCTCCACTTT. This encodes CASSQDQTGFNSPLHF.

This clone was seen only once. CDR3 sequence: CASSPNSPANYGYTF. The CDR3 coding sequence is TGTGCCAGCAGCCCCAACTCTCCCGCTAACTATGGCTACACCTTC. The V call is TRBV6-5, the J call TRBJ1-2; D gene unclear. CDR1 and CDR2 from the germline V gene are MNHEY and SVGAGI. CDR3 length: 15 residues. Between the trimmed V and J ends, which lost 6 bases and 0 bases, there was a span of 14 bases.

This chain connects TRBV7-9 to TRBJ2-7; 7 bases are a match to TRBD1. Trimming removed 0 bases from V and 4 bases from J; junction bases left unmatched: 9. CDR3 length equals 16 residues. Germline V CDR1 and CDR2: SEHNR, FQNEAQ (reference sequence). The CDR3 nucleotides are TGTGCCAGCAGCTTAGCGTACGGGACAGAAAAGTACGAGCAGTACTTC. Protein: CASSLAYGTEKYEQYF.

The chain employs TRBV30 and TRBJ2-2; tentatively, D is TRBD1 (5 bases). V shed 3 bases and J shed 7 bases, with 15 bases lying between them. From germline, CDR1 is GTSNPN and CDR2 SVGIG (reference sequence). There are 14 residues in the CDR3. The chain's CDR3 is CAWRTYRGVGELFF. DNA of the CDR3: TGTGCCTGGAGGACCTATAGGGGCGTCGGGGAGCTGTTTTTT.

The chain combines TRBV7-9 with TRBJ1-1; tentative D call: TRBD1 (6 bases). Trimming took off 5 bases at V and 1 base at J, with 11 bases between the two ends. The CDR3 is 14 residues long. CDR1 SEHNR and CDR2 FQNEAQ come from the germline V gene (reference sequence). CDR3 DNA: TGTGCCAGCAGCCCCACACAGGGGAACACTGAAGCTTTCTTT. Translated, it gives CASSPTQGNTEAFF.

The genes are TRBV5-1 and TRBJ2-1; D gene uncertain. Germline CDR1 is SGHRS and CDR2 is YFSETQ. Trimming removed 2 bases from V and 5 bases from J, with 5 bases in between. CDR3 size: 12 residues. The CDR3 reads CASSFSDNEQFF. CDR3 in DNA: TGCGCCAGCAGCTTCAGCGACAATGAGCAGTTCTTC.

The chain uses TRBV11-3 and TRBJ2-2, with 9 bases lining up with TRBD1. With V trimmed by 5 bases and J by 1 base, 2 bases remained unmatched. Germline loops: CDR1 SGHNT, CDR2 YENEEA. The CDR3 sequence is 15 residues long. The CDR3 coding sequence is TGTGCCAGCAGCGGGACAGGGCGGAACACCGGGGAGCTGTTTTTT. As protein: CASSGTGRNTGELFF.

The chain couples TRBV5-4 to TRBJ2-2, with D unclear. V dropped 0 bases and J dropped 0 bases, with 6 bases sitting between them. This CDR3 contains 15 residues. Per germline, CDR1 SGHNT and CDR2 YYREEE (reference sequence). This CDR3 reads CASSLDNANTGELFF. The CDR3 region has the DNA TGTGCCAGCAGCTTGGACAACGCGAACACCGGGGAGCTGTTTTTT.

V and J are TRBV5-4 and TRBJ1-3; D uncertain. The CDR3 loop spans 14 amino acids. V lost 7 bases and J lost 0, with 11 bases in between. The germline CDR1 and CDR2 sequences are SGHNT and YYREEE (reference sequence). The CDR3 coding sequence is TGTGCCAGCGGTAGCCGCCCCTCTGGAAACACCATATATTTT. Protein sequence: CASGSRPSGNTIYF.

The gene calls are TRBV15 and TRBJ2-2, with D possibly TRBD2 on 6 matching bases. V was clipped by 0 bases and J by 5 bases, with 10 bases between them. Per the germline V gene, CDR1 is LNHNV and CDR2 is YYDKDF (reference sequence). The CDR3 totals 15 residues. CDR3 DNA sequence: TGTGCCACCAGCAGAGATCGGGCGGGGACCGGGGAGCTGTTTTTT. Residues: CATSRDRAGTGELFF.

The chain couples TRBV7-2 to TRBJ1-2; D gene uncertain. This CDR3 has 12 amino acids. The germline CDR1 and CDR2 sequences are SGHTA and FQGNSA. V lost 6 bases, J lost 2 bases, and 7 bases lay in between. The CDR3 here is CASRLANYGYTF. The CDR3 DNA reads TGTGCCAGCAGACTAGCCAACTATGGCTACACCTTC.

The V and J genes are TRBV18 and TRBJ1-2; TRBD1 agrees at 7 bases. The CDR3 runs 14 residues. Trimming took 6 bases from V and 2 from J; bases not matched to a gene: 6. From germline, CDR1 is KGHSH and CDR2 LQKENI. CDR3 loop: CASSSGTENYGYTF. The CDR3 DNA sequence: TGTGCCAGCTCTTCCGGGACAGAAAACTATGGCTACACCTTC.

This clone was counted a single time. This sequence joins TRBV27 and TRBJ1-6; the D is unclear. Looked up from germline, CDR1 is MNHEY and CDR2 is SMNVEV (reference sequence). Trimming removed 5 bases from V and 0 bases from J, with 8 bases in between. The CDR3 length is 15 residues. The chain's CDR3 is CASSLQSSYNSPLHF. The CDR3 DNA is TGTGCCAGCAGTCTACAGAGCTCCTATAATTCACCCCTCCACTTT.

In DNA form, the CDR3 reads TGTGCTTTAAGACCAGGGGGCGAGTATTATGGCTACACCTTC. Translated: CALRPGGEYYGYTF. This chain links TRBV7-9 with TRBJ1-2; 8 nucleotides match TRBD1. CDR3 length equals 14 residues. Germline V gene sequence: CDR1 SEHNR, CDR2 FQNEAQ (reference sequence).

CDR3 sequence reads: CASSWEGTGNTGELFF. The CDR3 DNA reads TGTGCCAGCAGCTGGGAGGGGACAGGGAACACCGGGGAGCTGTTTTTT. This chain links TRBV11-3 with TRBJ2-2; TRBD1 is a possible D gene (8 bases). The CDR3 has 16 amino acids. The germline V gene has CDR1 SGHNT and CDR2 YENEEA. Trimming left V 4 bases short and J 1 base short, with 13 bases between.

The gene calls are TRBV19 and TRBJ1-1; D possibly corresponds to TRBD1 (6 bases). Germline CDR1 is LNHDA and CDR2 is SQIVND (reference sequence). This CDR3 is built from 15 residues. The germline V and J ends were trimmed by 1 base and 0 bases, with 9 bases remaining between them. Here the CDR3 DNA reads TGTGCCAGTAGTATAGTGGACAGCTTGAACACTGAAGCTTTCTTT. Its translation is CASSIVDSLNTEAFF.

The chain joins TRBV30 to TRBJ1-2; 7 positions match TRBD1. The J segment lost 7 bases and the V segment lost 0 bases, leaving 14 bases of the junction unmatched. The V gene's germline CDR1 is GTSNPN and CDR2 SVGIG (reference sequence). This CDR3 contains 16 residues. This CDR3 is CAWSVSGLQGTGGYTF. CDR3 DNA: TGTGCCTGGAGTGTATCTGGACTACAGGGGACCGGTGGCTACACCTTC.

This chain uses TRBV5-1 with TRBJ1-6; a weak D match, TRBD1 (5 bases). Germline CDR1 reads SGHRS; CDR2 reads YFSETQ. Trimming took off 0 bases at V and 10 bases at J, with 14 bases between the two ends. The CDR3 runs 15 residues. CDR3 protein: CASSLEGLVDSPLHF. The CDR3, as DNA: TGCGCCAGCAGCTTGGAGGGGCTTGTAGACTCACCCCTCCACTTT.